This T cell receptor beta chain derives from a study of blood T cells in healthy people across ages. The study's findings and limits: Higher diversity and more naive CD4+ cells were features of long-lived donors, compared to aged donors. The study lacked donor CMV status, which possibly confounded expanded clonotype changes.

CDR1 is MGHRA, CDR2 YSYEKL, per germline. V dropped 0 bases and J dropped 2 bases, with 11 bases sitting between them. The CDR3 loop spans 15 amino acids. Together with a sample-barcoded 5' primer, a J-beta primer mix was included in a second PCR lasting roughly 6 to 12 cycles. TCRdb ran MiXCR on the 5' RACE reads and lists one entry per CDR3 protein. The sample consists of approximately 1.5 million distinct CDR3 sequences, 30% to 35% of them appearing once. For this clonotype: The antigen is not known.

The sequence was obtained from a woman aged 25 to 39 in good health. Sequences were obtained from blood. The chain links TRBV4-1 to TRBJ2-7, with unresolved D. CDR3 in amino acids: CASSQDSYKPYEQYF. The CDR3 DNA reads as TGCGCCAGCAGCCAAGATTCGTACAAGCCCTACGAGCAGTACTTC.